The present entry profiles one T cell receptor (beta chain) with its context. Its antigen is undetermined. Together with thyroid ultrasound, orbital computed tomography, serum thyroxine and TRAb, clinical symptoms were used for diagnoses. RNA transcripts gave rise to amplified TCR beta CDR3 regions. Carried out on the TCR CDR3, a first-round RT-PCR used the HTBI primer set. MiXCR, run by TCRdb on the multiplex PCR reads, gives a single entry per CDR3 protein. The sample has over 650,000 distinct CDR3 sequences, 16% seen once. This sample was taken from a study of T cells in Graves' hyperthyroidism and ophthalmopathy. The study's findings and limits: The model made its ophthalmopathy prediction, and onset followed a median approximately 6 months later. Ophthalmopathy was distinguished from stable hyperthyroidism by 13 V-J signatures. Appearing also in blood were most of the thyroid clonotypes expanded above 0.001.

CDR3 length equals 14 residues. Germline V gene lookup returns CDR1 LNHDA and CDR2 SQIVND (reference sequence). Trimming removed 9 bases from V and 8 bases from J, with 19 bases in between. The specimen was blood. The V gene is TRBV19, the J gene TRBJ2-2; tentative D call: TRBD2 (7 bases). This clonotype originated in a man aged 18 to 29 with Graves' hyperthyroidism. The CDR3 nucleotides read TGTGCCAGAGACGAGGGGGGGACCTTAGGGGAGCTGTTTTTT. It translates to CARDEGGTLGELFF.